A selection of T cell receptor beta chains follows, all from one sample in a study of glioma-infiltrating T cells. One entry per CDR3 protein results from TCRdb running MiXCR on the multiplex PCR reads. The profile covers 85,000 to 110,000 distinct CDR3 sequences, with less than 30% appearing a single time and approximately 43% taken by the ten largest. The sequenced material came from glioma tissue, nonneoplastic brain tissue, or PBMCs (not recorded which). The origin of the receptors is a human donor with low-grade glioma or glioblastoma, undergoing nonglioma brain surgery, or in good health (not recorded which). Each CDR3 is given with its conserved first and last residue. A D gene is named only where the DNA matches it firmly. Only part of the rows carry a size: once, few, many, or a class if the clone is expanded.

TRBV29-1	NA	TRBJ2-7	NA	TGCAGCGTTGCCCCTAGCTTCGACAACTACGAGCAGTACTTC	CSVAPSFDNYEQYF
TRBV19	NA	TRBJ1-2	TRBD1	TGTGCCAGTAGTTCCACATTGACAGGGGCCTATGGCTACACCTTC	CASSSTLTGAYGYTF
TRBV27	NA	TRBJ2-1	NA	TGTGCCAGCTACCTATACCCCCATCGGGGCTTGAGCTCCTACGAGCAGTTCTTC	CASYLYPHRGLSSYEQFF
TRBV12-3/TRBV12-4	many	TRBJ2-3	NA	TGTGCCAGCAGTTTAGCGGATGGGGCCGATACGCAGTATTTT	CASSLADGADTQYF
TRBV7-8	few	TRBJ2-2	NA	TGTGCCAGCAGCTTGTACACCGGGGAGCTGTTTTTT	CASSLYTGELFF
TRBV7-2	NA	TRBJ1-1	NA	TGTGCCAGCAGCCCCCCCCCGGGGTACACTGAAGCTTTCTTT	CASSPPPGYTEAFF
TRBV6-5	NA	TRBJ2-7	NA	TGTGCCAGCAGTTCCACCTGGGCAGTCTCATACGAGCAGTACTTC	CASSSTWAVSYEQYF
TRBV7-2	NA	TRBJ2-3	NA	TGTGCCAGCAGCTTCGGGGTCGGGCCAGATACGCAGTATTTT	CASSFGVGPDTQYF
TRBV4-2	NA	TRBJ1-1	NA	TGTGCCAGCAACCAAGATCTATTGAACACTGAAGCTTTCTTT	CASNQDLLNTEAFF
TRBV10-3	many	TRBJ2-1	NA	TGTGCCATCGGCAACAGGGATAGCTCCTACAATGAGCAGTTCTTC	CAIGNRDSSYNEQFF
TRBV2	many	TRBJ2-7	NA	TGTGCCAGCAGGAACCTGGGGGAGCAGTACTTC	CASRNLGEQYF
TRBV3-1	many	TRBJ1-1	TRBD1	TGTGCCAGCAGCCAAAAGACAGGGGGCGCCCCATTT	CASSQKTGGAPF
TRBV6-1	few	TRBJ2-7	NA	TGTGCCAGCAGCCCCGGGACGCGGGTCTACGAGCAGTACTTC	CASSPGTRVYEQYF
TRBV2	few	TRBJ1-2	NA	TGTGCCAGCAGTGTATCAGGGGAAACAATGGGAGGCTACACCTTC	CASSVSGETMGGYTF
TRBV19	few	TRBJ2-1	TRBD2	TGTGCCAGTAGTATAAGGGGCGGCGGGGGGGCTCGTAATGAGCAGTTCTTC	CASSIRGGGGARNEQFF
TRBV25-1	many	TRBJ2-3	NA	TGTGCCAGCAGTGGACAAGCCACAGATACGCAGTATTTT	CASSGQATDTQYF
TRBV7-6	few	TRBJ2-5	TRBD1	TGTGCCAGCAGCATCGGGACAGGGCAAGAGACCCAGTACTTC	CASSIGTGQETQYF
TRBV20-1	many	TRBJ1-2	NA	TGCAGTGCTTTTGTTTATGGCTACACCTTC	CSAFVYGYTF
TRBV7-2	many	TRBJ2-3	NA	TGTGCCAGCAGCTTAGCTCTCAGGGCCACAGATACGCAGTATTTT	CASSLALRATDTQYF
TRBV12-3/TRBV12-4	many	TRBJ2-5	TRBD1	TGTGCCAGCAGCACAGGGGAACCCGTGGAGACCCAGTACTTC	CASSTGEPVETQYF
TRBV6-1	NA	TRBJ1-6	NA	TGTGCCAGCGGTCAACCCGTGAGTCGTCTCTCACCCCTCCACTTT	CASGQPVSRLSPLHF
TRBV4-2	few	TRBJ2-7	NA	TGTGCCAGCAGCCAAGATCTCGAGGACTACGAGCAGTACTTC	CASSQDLEDYEQYF
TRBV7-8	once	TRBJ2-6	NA	TGTGCCAGCAGATTTGCCGGGGCCAACGTCCTGACTTTC	CASRFAGANVLTF
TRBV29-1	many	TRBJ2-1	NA	TGCAGCGTTGGTCACAATGAGCAGTTCTTC	CSVGHNEQFF
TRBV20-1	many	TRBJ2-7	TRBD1	TGCAGTGCTAGTCGACAGGGGCAGTACTTC	CSASRQGQYF
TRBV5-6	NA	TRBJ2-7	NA	TGTGCCAGCAGCCCAAAGGTCTCGGACGAGCAGTACTTC	CASSPKVSDEQYF
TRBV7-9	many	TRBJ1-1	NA	TGTGCCAGCAGCTTAAAGAACACTGAAGCTTTCTTT	CASSLKNTEAFF
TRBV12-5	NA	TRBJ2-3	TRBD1	TGTGCTAGTGGCTCCCGAACCATCCCGGGACAGGGGACAGATACGCAGTATTTT	CASGSRTIPGQGTDTQYF
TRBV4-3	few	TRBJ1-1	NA	TGCGCCAGCAGCCAAGAGAGAGGGATCACTGAAGCTTTCTTT	CASSQERGITEAFF
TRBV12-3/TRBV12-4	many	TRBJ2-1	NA	TGTGCCACCGGGGATTCTTGGGACTCTCCCTACAATGAGCAGTTCTTC	CATGDSWDSPYNEQFF
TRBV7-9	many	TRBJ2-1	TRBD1	TGTGCCAGCAGTCCAGGGGGCAATGAGCAGTTCTTC	CASSPGGNEQFF
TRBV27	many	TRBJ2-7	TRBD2	TGTGCCAGCAGTTTAAAGTCTAGCGGGGGTTACGAGCAGTACTTC	CASSLKSSGGYEQYF
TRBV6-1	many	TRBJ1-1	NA	TGTGCCAGCAGTCTGAGAGACAGACCAGCTTTCTTT	CASSLRDRPAFF
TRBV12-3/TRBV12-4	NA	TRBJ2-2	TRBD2	TGTGCCAGCAGTCCGACCGGGACTAGCGGGGGTTTCACCGGGGAGCTGTTTTTT	CASSPTGTSGGFTGELFF
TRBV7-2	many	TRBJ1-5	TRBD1	TGTGCCAGCAGCTTAGGGAGGGGGGACAGCCAGCCCCAGCATTTT	CASSLGRGDSQPQHF
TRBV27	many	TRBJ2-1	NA	TGTGCCAGCAGTTTCGGGACCGAGCAGTTCTTC	CASSFGTEQFF
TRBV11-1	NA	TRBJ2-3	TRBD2	TGTGCCAGCAGACCCCAGCGGGGGAGCACAGATACGCAGTATTTT	CASRPQRGSTDTQYF
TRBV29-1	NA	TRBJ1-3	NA	TGCAGCGCGATTGAGGGTTACTCTGGAAACACCATATATTTT	CSAIEGYSGNTIYF
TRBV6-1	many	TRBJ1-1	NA	TGTGCCAGCAGCCAGGGGCTCGGCACTGAAGCTTTCTTT	CASSQGLGTEAFF
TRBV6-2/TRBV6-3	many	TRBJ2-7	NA	TGTGCCAGCAGTTACGAACTTCGCGAGCAGTACTTC	CASSYELREQYF
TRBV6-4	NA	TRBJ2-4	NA	TGTGCCAGCAGTGACTCGATCTCTGAAAACATTCAGTACTTC	CASSDSISENIQYF
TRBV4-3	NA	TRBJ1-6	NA	TGCGACAGCAGCCAGGATGAGTTTGCAGGGTTCTACAATTCACACCTCCACTTT	CDSSQDEFAGFYNSHLHF
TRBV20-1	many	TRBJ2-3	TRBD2	TGCAGTGCTAGAGCCCGGGGGGGGCGCGGGTTCACAGATACGCAGTATTTT	CSARARGGRGFTDTQYF
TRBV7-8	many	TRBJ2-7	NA	TGTGCCAGCAGCTTAGCGCCTGGGTCCACCTACGAGCAGTACTTC	CASSLAPGSTYEQYF
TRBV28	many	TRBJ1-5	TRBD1	TGTGCCAGCAGACAGGGGGCCGAGGACAATCAGCCCCAGCATTTT	CASRQGAEDNQPQHF
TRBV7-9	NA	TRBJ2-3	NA	TGTGCCAGCAGCTTGGTAAGCGACCTCACAGATACGCAGTATTTT	CASSLVSDLTDTQYF
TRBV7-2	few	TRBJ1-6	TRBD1	TGTGCCAGCAGCTTTTCCGGGACAGGGTTTTCACCCCTCCACTTT	CASSFSGTGFSPLHF
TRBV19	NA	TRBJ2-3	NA	TGTGCCAGTAGTATTCAAGGGGTTGGATACACAGATACGCAGTATTTT	CASSIQGVGYTDTQYF
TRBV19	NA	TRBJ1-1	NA	TGTGCCAGTAGTATCAGACCGACAAGCAAGAACACTGAAGCTTTCTTT	CASSIRPTSKNTEAFF
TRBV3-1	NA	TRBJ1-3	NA	TGTGCCAGCAGCCTGGGATACTCTGGAAACACCATATATTTT	CASSLGYSGNTIYF
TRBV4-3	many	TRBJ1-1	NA	TGCGCCAGCAGCCAAGGCGGGGGGCGTCCCACTGAAGCTTTCTTT	CASSQGGGRPTEAFF
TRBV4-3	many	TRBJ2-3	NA	TGCGCCAGCAGCCAAGTAGGGGAAGATACGCAGTATTTT	CASSQVGEDTQYF
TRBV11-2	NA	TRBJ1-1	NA	TGTGCCAGCAGCTCATCGGACAGTGGGCAAAGTGAAGCTTTCTTT	CASSSSDSGQSEAFF
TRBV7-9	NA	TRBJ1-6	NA	TGTGCCAGCAGCTTAGACAGGGAACATAATTCACCCCTCCACTTT	CASSLDREHNSPLHF
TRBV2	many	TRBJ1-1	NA	TGTGCCAGCATTGGACCGAACACTGAAGCTTTCTTT	CASIGPNTEAFF
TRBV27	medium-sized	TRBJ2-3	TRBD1	TGTGCCAGCAGTTTGGGGACAGGGGTCACAGATACGCAGTATTTT	CASSLGTGVTDTQYF
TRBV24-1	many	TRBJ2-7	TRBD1	TGTGCCACCAGTGACTCGGGACAGGGAATATACGAGCAGTACTTC	CATSDSGQGIYEQYF
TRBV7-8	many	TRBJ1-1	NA	TGTGCCAGCAGCTCCCACCCAAGAGAGAGTGAAGCTTTCTTT	CASSSHPRESEAFF
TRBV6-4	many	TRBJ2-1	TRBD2	TGTGCCAGCAGTGAAGGGCGGGGGACCTACAATGAGCAGTTCTTC	CASSEGRGTYNEQFF
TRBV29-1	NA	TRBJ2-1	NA	TGCAGCGCTTACACGGTACTCTCCTACAATGAGCAGTTCTTC	CSAYTVLSYNEQFF